This T cell receptor beta chain derives from a study of shared T cell receptors in the human thymus. Germline V gene lookup returns CDR1 LGHNA and CDR2 YSLEER. Unmatched junction bases numbered 4, after V lost 0 bases and J lost 6 bases. The CDR3 is 17 residues long. The assay was immunoSEQ multiplex PCR, and TCRdb's table has in-frame clones only and misses some. Of roughly 500,000 clones listed, approximately 80% were seen once; the top ten hold 0.013%. These sequences were also reported in another study, on human thymus T cells. According to that study: Each of the donors was a healthy Finnish infant who was undergoing open corrective cardiac surgery for congenital heart defects. Resections that were taken during corrective heart surgery supplied the thymus tissue. Thymic and blood repertoires appeared to show biased V and J gene usage. Related research reported highly overlapping thymic repertoires among unrelated individuals.

The sequence was obtained from a boy in the first two years of life with a congenital heart defect. The chain employs TRBV4-3 and TRBJ2-1; 14 bases map to TRBD2. Sequenced input: thymocytes. Here the CDR3 DNA reads TGCGCCAGCAGCCAAGAGACTAGCGGGAGGGGGGTCAATGAGCAGTTCTTC. Protein: CASSQETSGRGVNEQFF.